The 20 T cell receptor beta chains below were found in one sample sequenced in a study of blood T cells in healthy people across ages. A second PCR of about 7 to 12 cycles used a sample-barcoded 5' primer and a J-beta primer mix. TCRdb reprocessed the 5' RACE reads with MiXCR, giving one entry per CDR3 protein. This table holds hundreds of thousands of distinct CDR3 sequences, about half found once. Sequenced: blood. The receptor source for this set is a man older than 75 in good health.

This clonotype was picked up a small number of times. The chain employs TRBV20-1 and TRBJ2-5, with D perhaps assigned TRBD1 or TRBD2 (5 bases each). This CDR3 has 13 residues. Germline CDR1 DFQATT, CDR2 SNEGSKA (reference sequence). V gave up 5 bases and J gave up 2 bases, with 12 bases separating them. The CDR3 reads CSAARDGQETQYF. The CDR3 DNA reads TGCAGTGCTGCTCGGGACGGACAAGAGACCCAGTACTTC.

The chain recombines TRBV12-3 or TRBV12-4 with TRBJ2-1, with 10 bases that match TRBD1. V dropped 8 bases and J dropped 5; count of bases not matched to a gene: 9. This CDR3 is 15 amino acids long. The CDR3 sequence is CASSSRGQGNNEQFF. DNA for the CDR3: TGTGCCAGCTCCTCCCGGGGACAGGGGAACAATGAGCAGTTCTTC.

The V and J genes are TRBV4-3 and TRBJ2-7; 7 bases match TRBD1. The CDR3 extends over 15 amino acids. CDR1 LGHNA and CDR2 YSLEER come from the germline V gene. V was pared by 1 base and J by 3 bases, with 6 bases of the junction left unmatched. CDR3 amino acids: CASSQATGQFYEQYF. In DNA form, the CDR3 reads TGCGCCAGCAGCCAAGCTACGGGACAGTTCTACGAGCAGTACTTC.

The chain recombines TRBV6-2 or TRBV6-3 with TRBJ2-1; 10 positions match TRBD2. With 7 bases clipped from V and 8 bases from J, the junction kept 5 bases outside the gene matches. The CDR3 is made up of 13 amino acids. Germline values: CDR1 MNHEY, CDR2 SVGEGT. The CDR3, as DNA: TGTGCCAGCACTAGCGGGAGCTTCTATGAGCAGTTCTTC. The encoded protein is CASTSGSFYEQFF.

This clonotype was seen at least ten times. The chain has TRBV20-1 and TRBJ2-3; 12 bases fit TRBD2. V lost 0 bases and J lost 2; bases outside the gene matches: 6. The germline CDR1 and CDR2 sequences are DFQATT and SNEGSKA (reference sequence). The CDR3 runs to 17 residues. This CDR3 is CSARDNLAGGPTDTQYF. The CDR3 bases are TGCAGTGCTAGAGATAATCTAGCGGGAGGGCCCACAGATACGCAGTATTTT.

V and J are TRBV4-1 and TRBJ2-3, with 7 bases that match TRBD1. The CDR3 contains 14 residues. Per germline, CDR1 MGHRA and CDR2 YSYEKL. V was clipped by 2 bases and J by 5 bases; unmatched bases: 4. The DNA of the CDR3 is TGCGCCAGCAGCCAACAACAGGGGAGAGATACGCAGTATTTT. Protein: CASSQQQGRDTQYF.

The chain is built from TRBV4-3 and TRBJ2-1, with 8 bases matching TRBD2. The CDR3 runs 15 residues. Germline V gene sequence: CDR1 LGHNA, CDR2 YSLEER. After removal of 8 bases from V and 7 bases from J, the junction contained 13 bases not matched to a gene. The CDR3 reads CASRYATSGLNEQFF. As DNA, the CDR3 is TGCGCCAGCCGATATGCCACTAGCGGACTAAATGAGCAGTTCTTC.

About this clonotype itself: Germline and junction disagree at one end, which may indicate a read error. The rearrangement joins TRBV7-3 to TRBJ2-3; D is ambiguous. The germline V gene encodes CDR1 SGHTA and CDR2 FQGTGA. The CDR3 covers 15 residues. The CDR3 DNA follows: TGTGCCGGCAGCTTAGGGCCCCGCCCCACAGATACGCAGTATTTT. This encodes CAGSLGPRPTDTQYF.

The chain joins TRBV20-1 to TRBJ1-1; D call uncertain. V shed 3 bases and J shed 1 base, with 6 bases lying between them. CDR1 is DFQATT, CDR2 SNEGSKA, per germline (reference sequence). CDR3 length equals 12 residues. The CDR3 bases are TGCAGTGCTAGTGACCCGAACACTGAAGCTTTCTTT. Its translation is CSASDPNTEAFF.

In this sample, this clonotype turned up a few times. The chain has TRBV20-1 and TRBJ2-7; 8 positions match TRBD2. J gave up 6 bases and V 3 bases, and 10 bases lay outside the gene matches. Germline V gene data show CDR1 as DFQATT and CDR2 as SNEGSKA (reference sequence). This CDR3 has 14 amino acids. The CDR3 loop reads CSASPPGLEAEQYF. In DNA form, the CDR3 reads TGCAGTGCTAGTCCCCCGGGACTAGAGGCCGAGCAGTACTTC.

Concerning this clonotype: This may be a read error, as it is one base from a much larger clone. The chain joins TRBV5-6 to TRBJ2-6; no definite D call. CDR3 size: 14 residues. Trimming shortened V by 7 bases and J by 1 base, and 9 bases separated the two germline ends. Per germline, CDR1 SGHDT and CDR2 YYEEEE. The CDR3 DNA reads TGTGCCAGCGGCCTGGAATCTGGGGCCAACGTCCTGACTTTC. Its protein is CASGLESGANVLTF.

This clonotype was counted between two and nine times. CDR3 nucleotides: TGTGCAGCCGGGGCTAGCGGAGACCCCAATGAGCAGTACTTC. Translating gives CAAGASGDPNEQYF. The chain recombines TRBV11-1 with TRBJ2-5; the match to TRBD2 covers 7 bases. The germline V gene encodes CDR1 SGHAT and CDR2 FQDESV (reference sequence). The CDR3 consists of 14 residues. Full variable domain (missing parts from reference TRBV11-1 and TRBJ2-5): EAEVAQSPRYKITEKSQAVAFWCDPISGHATLYWYRQILGQGPELLVQFQDESVVDDSQLPKDRFSAERLKGVDSTLKIQPAELGDSAMYLCAAGASGDPNEQYFGPGTRLLVL.

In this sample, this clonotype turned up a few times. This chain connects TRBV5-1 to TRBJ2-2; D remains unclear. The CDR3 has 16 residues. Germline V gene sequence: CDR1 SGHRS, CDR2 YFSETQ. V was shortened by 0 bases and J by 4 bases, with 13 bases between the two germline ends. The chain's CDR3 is CASSLDLRPATGELFF. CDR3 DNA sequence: TGCGCCAGCAGCTTGGACTTGCGGCCTGCCACCGGGGAGCTGTTTTTT.

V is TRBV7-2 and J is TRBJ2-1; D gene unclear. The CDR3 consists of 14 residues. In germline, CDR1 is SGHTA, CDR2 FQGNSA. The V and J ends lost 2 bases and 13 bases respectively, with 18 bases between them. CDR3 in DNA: TGTGCCAGCAGCTTATCGCGCACGTCCGAGACCCAGTTCTTC. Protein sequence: CASSLSRTSETQFF.

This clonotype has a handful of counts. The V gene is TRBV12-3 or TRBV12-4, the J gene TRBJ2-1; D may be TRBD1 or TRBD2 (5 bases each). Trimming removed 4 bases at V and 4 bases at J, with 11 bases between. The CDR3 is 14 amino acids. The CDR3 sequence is CASSSLGPYNEQFF. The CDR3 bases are TGTGCCAGCAGTTCGCTGGGACCTTACAATGAGCAGTTCTTC.

CDR3 DNA: TGTGCCAGCAGGTCACAGGGTAGCCACACAGATACGCAGTATTTT. It specifies CASRSQGSHTDTQYF. The chain uses TRBV7-3 and TRBJ2-3; perhaps TRBD1 as D (6 bases). The germline V gene encodes CDR1 SGHTA and CDR2 FQGTGA. This CDR3 contains 15 residues. V was clipped by 6 bases and J by 2 bases, with 15 bases between them.

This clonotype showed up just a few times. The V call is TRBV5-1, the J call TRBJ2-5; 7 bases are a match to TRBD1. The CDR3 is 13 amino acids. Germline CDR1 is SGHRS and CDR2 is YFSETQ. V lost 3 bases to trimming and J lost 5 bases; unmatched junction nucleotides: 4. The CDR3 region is CASSSTGSETQYF. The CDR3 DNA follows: TGCGCCAGCAGCTCGACAGGGTCCGAGACCCAGTACTTC.

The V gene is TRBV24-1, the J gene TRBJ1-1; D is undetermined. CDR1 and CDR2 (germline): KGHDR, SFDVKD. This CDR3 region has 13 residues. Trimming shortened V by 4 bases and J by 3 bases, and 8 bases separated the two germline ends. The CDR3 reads CATSESRYTEAFF. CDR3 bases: TGTGCCACCAGTGAGTCGAGATACACTGAAGCTTTCTTT.

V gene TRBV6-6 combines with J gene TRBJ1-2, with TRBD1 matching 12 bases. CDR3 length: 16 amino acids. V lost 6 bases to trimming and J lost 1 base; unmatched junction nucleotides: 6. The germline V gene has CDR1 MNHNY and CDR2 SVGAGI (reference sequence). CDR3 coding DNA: TGTGCCAGCAGCAGCGGGACAGGGGGCGGTAACTATGGCTACACCTTC. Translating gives CASSSGTGGGNYGYTF.

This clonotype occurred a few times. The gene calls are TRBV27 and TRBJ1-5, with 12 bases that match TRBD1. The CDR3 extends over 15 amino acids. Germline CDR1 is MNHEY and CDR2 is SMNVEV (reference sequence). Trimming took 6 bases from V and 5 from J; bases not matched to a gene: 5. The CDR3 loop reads CASRAGQGAYQPQHF. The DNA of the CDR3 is TGTGCCAGCAGAGCGGGACAGGGGGCTTATCAGCCCCAGCATTTT.